This is a list of T cell receptor beta chains from one sample in a study of blood T cell repertoires in COVID-19. Generated by immunoSEQ multiplex PCR, the TCRdb table keeps only in-frame clones and is missing some. Among some 490,000 clones listed, approximately 85% were seen once. Specimen: peripheral blood. Receptor source: a human donor in a cohort sampled during active COVID-19. Each CDR3 is given with its conserved first and last residue. The D gene is left open where the match is weak. The size entry is marked missing in some rows and otherwise reads once, few, many or a size class.

clone size	D gene	V gene	J gene	CDR3 DNA	CDR3 protein
.	.	TRBV12-3/TRBV12-4	TRBJ2-7	TGTGCCAGCACCCCCGCTCGAGTACACGAGCAGTACTTC	CASTPARVHEQYF
.	.	TRBV4-2	TRBJ1-1	TGTGCCAGCAGCCAAGAGAACAGGGAAGCTTTCTTT	CASSQENREAFF
.	TRBD2	TRBV28	TRBJ2-5	TGTGCCAGCAGCTATAGCGGGAGGGGGGAGACCCAGTACTTC	CASSYSGRGETQYF
few	.	TRBV7-6	TRBJ2-2	TGTGCCAGCAGCTTAGCTCGGGGGACCGGGGAGCTGTTTTTT	CASSLARGTGELFF
.	.	TRBV10-3	TRBJ2-7	TGTGCCATCAGTGAGGGGGCGGGGTCCTACGAGCAGTACTTC	CAISEGAGSYEQYF
.	.	TRBV29-1	TRBJ2-1	TGCAGCGTCCAAGTATCCCAGGACAATGAGCAGTTCTTC	CSVQVSQDNEQFF
.	TRBD1	TRBV19	TRBJ2-3	TGTGCCAGTAGTCCCGGTGGACAGGGGGCCGTAGATACGCAGTATTTT	CASSPGGQGAVDTQYF
.	TRBD1	TRBV29-1	TRBJ1-1	TGCAGCGTTGGAAAACAGGGGGCCGCGAGGGTCTTCTTT	CSVGKQGAARVFF
.	.	TRBV4-2	TRBJ2-3	TGTGCCAGCAGCCAAGATGAGGGAAGAAGCACCGGGGATACGCAGTATTTT	CASSQDEGRSTGDTQYF
.	TRBD2	TRBV7-2	TRBJ2-4	TGTGCCAGCAGCTATAGCGGGAGCCCCAAAAACATTCAGTACTTC	CASSYSGSPKNIQYF
.	.	TRBV11-3	TRBJ2-7	TGTGCCAGCAGCTTAGCCGGGAGCTACGAGCAGTACTTC	CASSLAGSYEQYF
.	TRBD1	TRBV5-1	TRBJ2-7	TGCGCCAGCAGCCACCGGGACAGGGTTTCCTACGAGCAGTACTTC	CASSHRDRVSYEQYF
.	.	TRBV4-1	TRBJ1-6	TGCGCCAGCAGCCAAGTCCAGCAGGGGAGCAATTCACCCCTCCACTTT	CASSQVQQGSNSPLHF
.	TRBD1	TRBV18	TRBJ2-6	TGTGCCAGCTCACCAAGGACAGGGTTTATCGATCTCTCTGGGGCCAACGTCCTGACTTTC	CASSPRTGFIDLSGANVLTF
.	TRBD2	TRBV7-8	TRBJ2-3	TGTGCCAGCAGCACGGGACTAGCGGGAGATACGCAGTATTTT	CASSTGLAGDTQYF
.	.	TRBV2	TRBJ2-7	TGTGCCAGCAGACTACAAAGGACGGCCTGGGAGTTCTACGAGCAGTACTTC	CASRLQRTAWEFYEQYF
once	.	TRBV28	TRBJ1-2	TGTGCCAGCAGTTTCCTCAGATATGGCTACACCTTC	CASSFLRYGYTF
few	.	TRBV28	TRBJ2-7	TGTGCCAGCCGACCTCCCAAGGGGTACGAGCAGTACTTC	CASRPPKGYEQYF
once	.	TRBV7-3	TRBJ2-2	TGTGCCAGCAGCCTTGGCGCGAGGATGGGGGAGCTGTTTTTT	CASSLGARMGELFF
.	.	TRBV30	TRBJ1-2	TGTGCCTGGAGTAGTACAGCTTATGGCTACACCTTC	CAWSSTAYGYTF
.	.	TRBV28	TRBJ2-7	TGTGCCAGCAGTTTTACAAAAATCCTCTACGAGCAGTACTTC	CASSFTKILYEQYF
.	TRBD2	TRBV4-1	TRBJ2-3	TGCGCCAGCAGCCAAGAAGCCCCCGGCGGGAGGCCTAACACAGATACGCAGTATTTT	CASSQEAPGGRPNTDTQYF
.	TRBD1	TRBV9	TRBJ1-2	TGTGCCAGCAGCGTAGAAGGACAGGGAAACTATGGCTACACCTTC	CASSVEGQGNYGYTF
.	TRBD1	TRBV5-1	TRBJ2-1	TGCGCCAGCACCCTGGGACGGACAGGGAGCCCCAATGAGCAGTTCTTC	CASTLGRTGSPNEQFF
.	.	TRBV18	TRBJ2-2	TGTGCCAGCTCACCGCCCGCGGGGGCGCCCGGGGAGCTGTTTTTT	CASSPPAGAPGELFF
once	.	TRBV6-1	TRBJ1-1	TGTGCCAGCAGTGAATCGGGGGGGGCTTTCTTT	CASSESGGAFF
few	TRBD2	TRBV29-1	TRBJ2-2	TGCAGCGTGACGACTAGCGGGAGTTGGGAGAAGCTGTTTTTT	CSVTTSGSWEKLFF
once	TRBD1	TRBV28	TRBJ1-5	TGTGCCAGCAGTTGGACAGGGGGCAGGCAGCCCCAGCATTTT	CASSWTGGRQPQHF
.	TRBD1	TRBV5-1	TRBJ1-6	TGCGCCAGCAGCTTCGGTGGACAGGGCTATAATTCACCCCTCCACTTT	CASSFGGQGYNSPLHF
.	.	TRBV2	TRBJ2-7	TGTGCCAGCAGTGACAACTTCTACGAGCAGTACTTC	CASSDNFYEQYF
.	.	TRBV4-2	TRBJ2-2	TGTGCCAGCAGCCCCCCCCGGTCCGAAATGACCGGGGAGCTGTTTTTT	CASSPPRSEMTGELFF
.	TRBD1	TRBV29-1	TRBJ2-2	TGCAGCGTTTCGGTGACAGGGGGTTTCTCCGGGGAGCTGTTTTTT	CSVSVTGGFSGELFF
.	TRBD2	TRBV7-8	TRBJ2-7	TGTGCCAGCAGCCCAGGACTAGCGAGCGTCTACGAGCAGTACTTC	CASSPGLASVYEQYF
.	.	TRBV7-2	TRBJ2-1	TGTGCCAGCAGCCCTACGGGCCTGACTACGAACAATGAGCAGTTCTTC	CASSPTGLTTNNEQFF
.	.	TRBV6-2/TRBV6-3	TRBJ2-7	TGTGCCAGCAGTGCGGGACAGTCACCCCCCTACGAGCAGTACTTC	CASSAGQSPPYEQYF
.	.	TRBV29-1	TRBJ2-5	TGCAGCGTTGACTACCAAGAGACCCAGTACTTC	CSVDYQETQYF